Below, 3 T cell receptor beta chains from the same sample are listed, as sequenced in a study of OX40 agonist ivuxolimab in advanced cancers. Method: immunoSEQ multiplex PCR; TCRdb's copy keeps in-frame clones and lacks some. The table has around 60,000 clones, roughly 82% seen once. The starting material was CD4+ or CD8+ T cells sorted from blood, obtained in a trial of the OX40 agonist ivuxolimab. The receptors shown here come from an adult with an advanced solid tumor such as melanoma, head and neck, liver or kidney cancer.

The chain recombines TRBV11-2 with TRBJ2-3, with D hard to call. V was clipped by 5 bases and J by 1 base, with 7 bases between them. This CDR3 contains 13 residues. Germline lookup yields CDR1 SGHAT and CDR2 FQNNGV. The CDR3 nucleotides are TGTGCCAGCAGCAGGCAGGGCACAGATACGCAGTATTTT. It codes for CASSRQGTDTQYF.

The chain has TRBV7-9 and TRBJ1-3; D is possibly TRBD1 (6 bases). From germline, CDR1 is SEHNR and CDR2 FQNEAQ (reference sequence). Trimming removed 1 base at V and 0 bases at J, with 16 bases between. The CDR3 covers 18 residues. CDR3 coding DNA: TGTGCCAGCAGCTTAGTACCTCTGGACAGACGCTCTGGAAACACCATATATTTT. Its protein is CASSLVPLDRRSGNTIYF.

The CDR3: CASSLERTGEAFF. CDR3 bases: TGTGCCAGCAGCTTAGAGAGGACAGGGGAGGCTTTCTTT. The V call is TRBV7-9, the J call TRBJ1-1; 9 nucleotides match TRBD1. CDR1 and CDR2 from the germline V gene are SEHNR and FQNEAQ (reference sequence). The CDR3 consists of 13 residues. The V and J ends lost 1 base and 11 bases, in that order; junction bases with no gene match: 5.